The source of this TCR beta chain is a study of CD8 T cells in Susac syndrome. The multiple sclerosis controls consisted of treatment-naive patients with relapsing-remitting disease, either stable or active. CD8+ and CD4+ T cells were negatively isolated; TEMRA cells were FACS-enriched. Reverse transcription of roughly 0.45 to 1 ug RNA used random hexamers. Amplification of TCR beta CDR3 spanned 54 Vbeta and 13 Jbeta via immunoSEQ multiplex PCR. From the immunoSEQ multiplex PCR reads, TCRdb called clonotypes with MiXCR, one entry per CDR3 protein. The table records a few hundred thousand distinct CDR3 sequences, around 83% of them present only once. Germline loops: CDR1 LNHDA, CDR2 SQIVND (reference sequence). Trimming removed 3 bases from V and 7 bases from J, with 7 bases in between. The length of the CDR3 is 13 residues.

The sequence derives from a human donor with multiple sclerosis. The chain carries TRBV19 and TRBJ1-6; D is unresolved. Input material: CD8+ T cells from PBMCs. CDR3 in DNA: TGTGCCAGTAGTATCGGCGGGAATTCACCCCTCCACTTT. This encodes CASSIGGNSPLHF.